One sample yielded the 18 T cell receptor beta chains listed below, sequenced in a study of blood T cell repertoires in COVID-19. Repertoires were generated with immunoSEQ multiplex PCR, while TCRdb's copy carries only in-frame clones and drops some. The table lists fewer than 400,000 clones, around nine tenths of them singletons, with less than 2% in the top ten. Sequenced material: PBMCs or T cells enriched from blood (not recorded which). The origin of the receptors is a woman in her 30s who had recovered from COVID-19.

The chain uses TRBV7-9 and TRBJ2-7; 9 nucleotides align to TRBD1. With 5 bases clipped from V and 3 bases from J, the junction kept 8 bases outside the gene matches. This CDR3 region has 15 residues. The V gene's germline CDR1 is SEHNR and CDR2 FQNEAQ (reference sequence). CDR3 nucleotide sequence: TGTGCCAGCAGCCGAGGCGGGACAGGGAACTACGAGCAGTACTTC. Translating it yields CASSRGGTGNYEQYF.

V gene TRBV20-1 combines with J gene TRBJ1-2, with TRBD1 as a possible D gene (6 bases). Germline assignment: CDR1 DFQATT and CDR2 SNEGSKA (reference sequence). The CDR3 is made up of 12 amino acids. Trimming stripped 3 bases from V and 4 bases from J, with 9 bases between. The CDR3 nucleotides read TGCAGTGCTAGTGGGACAACCTATGGCTACACCTTC. Amino acid sequence: CSASGTTYGYTF.

The V and J genes are TRBV6-5 and TRBJ1-4, with no clear D. This CDR3 has 14 amino acids. V lost 2 bases, J lost 2 bases, and 6 bases lay in between. Germline values: CDR1 MNHEY, CDR2 SVGAGI. As DNA, the CDR3 is TGTGCCAGCAGTTACGGTCAGACTAATGAAAAACTGTTTTTT. Translated, it gives CASSYGQTNEKLFF.

This clone was detected only once. V gene TRBV7-2 combines with J gene TRBJ1-2; 8 bases line up with TRBD1. The CDR3 covers 16 residues. Germline CDR1 SGHTA, CDR2 FQGNSA. J was trimmed by 1 base and V by 6 bases; bases with no gene match: 10. CDR3 nucleotides: TGTGCCAGCAGTCCTTACCCGACAGGGGATAACTATGGCTACACCTTC. This encodes CASSPYPTGDNYGYTF.

J is TRBJ1-3 and V is TRBV5-5, with 7 bases lining up with TRBD1. Trimming took 2 bases from V and 2 from J; bases not matched to a gene: 7. This CDR3 region has 16 residues. Germline CDR1 and CDR2: SGHKS and YYEKEE (reference sequence). CDR3 DNA: TGTGCCAGCAGCTTCAGGACAGGCAACCCTGGAAACACCATATATTTT. Encoded protein: CASSFRTGNPGNTIYF.

This clone occurred once. The rearrangement joins TRBV4-1 to TRBJ2-1, with 7 bases that match TRBD1. CDR3 length equals 15 residues. Germline V lookup: CDR1 MGHRA, CDR2 YSYEKL. The J segment lost 8 bases and the V segment lost 0 bases, leaving 7 bases of the junction unmatched. CDR3 amino acids: CASSQDISGGDEQFF. For the CDR3, the DNA is TGCGCCAGCAGCCAAGATATCTCAGGGGGTGATGAGCAGTTCTTC.

The CDR3, as DNA: TGTGCCAGCAGTCGGCCCCCTTTGACAGGGCGCGAGCAGTACTTC. Protein: CASSRPPLTGREQYF. The chain joins TRBV2 to TRBJ2-7, with TRBD1 identical over 7 bases. J gave up 6 bases and V 5 bases, and 13 bases lay outside the gene matches. In germline, CDR1 is SNHLY, CDR2 FYNNEI. This CDR3 region has 15 residues.

The V and J genes are TRBV18 and TRBJ2-1; no firm D call. This CDR3 is 16 amino acids long. Trimming stripped 1 base from V and 5 bases from J, with 15 bases between. From germline, CDR1 is KGHSH and CDR2 LQKENI. CDR3 nucleotide sequence: TGTGCCAGCTCACCACTTAGTGGTAGTTTCCACAATGAGCAGTTCTTC. Its protein product is CASSPLSGSFHNEQFF.

This CDR3 reads CASSGRTSGSGNTGELFF. In DNA form, the CDR3 reads TGTGCCAGCAGCGGAAGGACTAGCGGGAGTGGAAACACCGGGGAGCTGTTTTTT. This rearrangement joins TRBV9 to TRBJ2-2, with 13 bases fitting TRBD2. V was clipped by 3 bases and J by 2 bases; unmatched bases: 7. Germline lookup yields CDR1 SGDLS and CDR2 YYNGEE. The CDR3 has 18 amino acids.

V and J are TRBV3-1 (or the pseudogene TRBV3-2) and TRBJ1-5, with D uncertain. CDR3 length equals 15 residues. Germline values: CDR1 LGHDT, CDR2 YNNKEL (reference sequence). The ends were cut back, 0 bases at V and 3 bases at J, with 9 bases in the middle. CDR3 nucleotide sequence: TGTGCCAGCAGCCAAGACCCCCTACCCAATCAGCCCCAGCATTTT. Amino acid sequence: CASSQDPLPNQPQHF.

V is TRBV19 and J is TRBJ2-3; 7 bases are shared with TRBD2. V trimming: 3 bases; J trimming: 1 base; junction bases outside the gene matches: 4. CDR3 length: 15 amino acids. Per the germline V gene, CDR1 is LNHDA and CDR2 is SQIVND (reference sequence). In DNA form, the CDR3 reads TGTGCCAGTAGTATCTGGAGCGGGGGCACAGATACGCAGTATTTT. Translating it yields CASSIWSGGTDTQYF.

J is TRBJ2-3 and V is TRBV19; 13 bases line up with TRBD2. Germline-derived CDR1 and CDR2 are LNHDA and SQIVND (reference sequence). The CDR3 is made up of 15 amino acids. Trimming removed 5 bases from V and 8 bases from J; junction bases left unmatched: 7. The CDR3 here is CASSPLGLAGVTQYF. The CDR3 nucleotides read TGTGCCAGTAGTCCCCTAGGACTAGCGGGAGTTACGCAGTATTTT.

V gene TRBV4-1 combines with J gene TRBJ2-3; D remains ambiguous. The ends were cut back, 1 base at V and 9 bases at J, with 11 bases in the middle. Germline lookup yields CDR1 MGHRA and CDR2 YSYEKL. This CDR3 is 13 amino acids long. The CDR3 DNA sequence: TGCGCCAGCAGCCAAGGACTCGGCAGAACGCAGTATTTT. Amino acids: CASSQGLGRTQYF.

The rearrangement uses TRBV30 and TRBJ1-5; D is possibly TRBD1 (5 bases). V was clipped by 2 bases and J by 4 bases, with 12 bases between them. Germline CDR1 is GTSNPN and CDR2 is SVGIG (reference sequence). The CDR3 is 14 residues long. Written as DNA, the CDR3 is TGTGCCTGGAGTTCCGACAGCCCTAATCAGCCCCAGCATTTT. It translates to CAWSSDSPNQPQHF. Complete variable domain (other parts from reference TRBV30 and TRBJ1-5): SQTIHQWPATLVQPVGSPLSLECTVEGTSNPNLYWYRQAAGRGLQLLFYSVGIGQISSEVPQNLSASRPQDRQFILSSKKLLLSDSGFYLCAWSSDSPNQPQHFGDGTRLSIL.

The chain combines TRBV5-6 with TRBJ2-1, with TRBD2 matching 13 bases. CDR3 size: 15 residues. The trim removed 4 bases at V and 5 bases at J, leaving 3 bases unmatched. From germline, CDR1 is SGHDT and CDR2 YYEEEE. The CDR3 nucleotides are TGTGCCAGCAGCCCGGGACTAGCGGGGAACAATGAGCAGTTCTTC. Protein: CASSPGLAGNNEQFF.

The genes are TRBV21-1 and TRBJ2-2; the table's D call, TRBD1, was not checked against the DNA. TRBV21-1 has pseudogene status. CDR3 length equals 18 residues. The CDR3 coding sequence is TGTGCCAGCAGCAGTCAGGACAGGGGGCTTAGTGAGGGCGGGGAGCTGTTTTTT. Its protein is CASSSQDRGLSEGGELFF.

This chain uses TRBV6-5 with TRBJ2-7, with a possible D match to TRBD1 (6 bases). CDR1 is MNHEY and CDR2 is SVGAGI in the germline V gene. Trimming removed 2 bases at V and 4 bases at J, with 9 bases between. The CDR3 contains 13 residues. CDR3 sequence (DNA): TGTGCCAGCAGTTACCACAGGGAGTACGAGCAGTACTTC. This encodes CASSYHREYEQYF.

This chain links TRBV28 with TRBJ1-1; maybe TRBD1 (5 bases). This CDR3 has 17 amino acids. The V gene's germline CDR1 is MDHEN and CDR2 SYDVKM. V lost 7 bases and J lost 2, with 23 bases in between. The CDR3 DNA sequence: TGTGCCAGCAACCCCGGGGGGGTAGGTTTCTTTAACACTGAAGCTTTCTTT. Residues: CASNPGGVGFFNTEAFF.